Sequencing of this T cell receptor beta chain was carried out in a study of CD8 T cells in ankylosing spondylitis. Trimming at V came to 4 bases and at J to 7 bases, leaving 2 bases not matched to a gene. CDR3 length: 13 amino acids. Preparation of TCR beta libraries was done by quantitative 5'-RACE with molecular barcodes. TCRdb processed the 5' RACE reads anew with MiXCR; each CDR3 protein has one entry. The sample carries roughly 250,000 distinct CDR3 sequences, 8.6% recorded once. This clonotype was seen at least ten times. Sequencing was done on a sample of blood, either unsorted or a sorted T cell fraction (not recorded which). The TCR originated in a male donor with ankylosing spondylitis or in good health (not recorded which). The chain is built from TRBV12-3 or TRBV12-4 and TRBJ2-7; TRBD2 agrees at 12 bases. The CDR3 sequence is CASSSLAGGEQYF. CDR3 bases: TGTGCCAGCAGTTCTCTAGCGGGGGGGGAGCAGTACTTC.